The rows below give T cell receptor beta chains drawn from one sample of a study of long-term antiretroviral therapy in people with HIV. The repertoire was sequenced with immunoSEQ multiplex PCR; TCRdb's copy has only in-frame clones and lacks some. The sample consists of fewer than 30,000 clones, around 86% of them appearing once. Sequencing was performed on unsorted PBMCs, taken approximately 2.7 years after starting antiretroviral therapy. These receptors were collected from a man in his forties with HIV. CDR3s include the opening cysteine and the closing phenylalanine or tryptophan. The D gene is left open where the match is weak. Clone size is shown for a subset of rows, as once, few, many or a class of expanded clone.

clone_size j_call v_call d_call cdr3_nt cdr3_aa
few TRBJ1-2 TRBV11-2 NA TGTGCCAGCAGCTTAACCCAGCCCGGCTACACCTTC CASSLTQPGYTF
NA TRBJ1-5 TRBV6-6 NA TGTGCCAGCATCCAAGGACCGCCAGTCCAGCCCCAGCATTTT CASIQGPPVQPQHF
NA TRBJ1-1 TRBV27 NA TGTGCCAGCAGTGCCCAAGGGGGGGGGACTGAAGCTTTCTTT CASSAQGGGTEAFF
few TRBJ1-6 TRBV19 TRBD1 TGTGCCAGTTCTGAGACAGGGGGCGTTAATTCACCCCTCCACTTT CASSETGGVNSPLHF
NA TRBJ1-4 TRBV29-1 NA TGCAGCGTTCAGTCAGGCGGGGGCTCTGAAAAACTGTTTTTT CSVQSGGGSEKLFF
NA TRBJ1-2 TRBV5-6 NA TGTGCCAGCAGCTTGGGGACCCCTATCTATGGCTACACCTTC CASSLGTPIYGYTF
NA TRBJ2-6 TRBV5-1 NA TGCGCCAGCAGCTTGGAAGGGTTAGGAGCTGGGGCCAACGTCCTGACTTTC CASSLEGLGAGANVLTF
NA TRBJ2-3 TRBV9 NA TGTGCCAGCAGCGTAGTACTAGGAGGGACGGATACGCAGTATTTT CASSVVLGGTDTQYF
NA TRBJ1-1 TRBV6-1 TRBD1 TGTGCCAGCAGTGAAGGGGATACAGGGGTTGGGAACACTGAAGCTTTCTTT CASSEGDTGVGNTEAFF
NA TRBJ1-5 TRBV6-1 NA TGTGCCAGTCTTGTGCAGGGAAATAGCAATCAGCCCCAGCATTTT CASLVQGNSNQPQHF
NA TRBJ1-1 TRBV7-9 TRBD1 TGTGCCAGCAGGTACGGGACAGGGAAGGCTGAAGCTTTCTTT CASRYGTGKAEAFF
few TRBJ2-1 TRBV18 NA TGTGCCAGCTCACCACCGTTACTGGACAACAATGAGCAGTTCTTC CASSPPLLDNNEQFF
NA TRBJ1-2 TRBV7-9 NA TGTGCCAGCAGCGCAGCGGGGGGGTTCGTACCCACTAACTATGGCTACACCTTC CASSAAGGFVPTNYGYTF
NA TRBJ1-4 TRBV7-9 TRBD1 TGTGCCAGCAGCTCAAACAGGGGAGACAGGAATGAAAAACTGTTTTTT CASSSNRGDRNEKLFF
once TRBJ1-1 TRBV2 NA TGTGCCAGCAGCCAGTCACAGGGGAACACTGAAGCTTTCTTT CASSQSQGNTEAFF
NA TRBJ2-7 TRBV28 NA TGTGCCAGCAGACCTGGGAATAGCGCCTACGAGCAGTACTTC CASRPGNSAYEQYF
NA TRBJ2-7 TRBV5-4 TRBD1 TGTGCCAGCAGCCAGGGACAGAACTACGAGCAGTACTTC CASSQGQNYEQYF
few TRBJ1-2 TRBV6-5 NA TGTGCCAGCAGTTACGAAATGGGACCGCAGGGCTACACCTTC CASSYEMGPQGYTF
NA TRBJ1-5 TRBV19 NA TGTGCCAGTAGTATGGCTTGGGGCGGTCAGCCCCAGCATTTT CASSMAWGGQPQHF
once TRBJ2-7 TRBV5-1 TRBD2 TGCGCCAGCAGCTTGGTTTCTAGCGGGGGGTACGAGCAGTACTTC CASSLVSSGGYEQYF
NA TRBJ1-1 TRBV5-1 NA TGCGCCAGCAGCTTGGCCTCGGGGGGAACTGAAGCTTTCTTT CASSLASGGTEAFF
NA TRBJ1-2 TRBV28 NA TGTGCCAGCAGTTTAGGCCAAAGGGGAGATGGCTACACCTTC CASSLGQRGDGYTF
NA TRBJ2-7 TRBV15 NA TGTGCCACCAGTCGGCAGGGCGAGCAGTACTTC CATSRQGEQYF
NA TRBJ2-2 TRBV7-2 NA TGTGCCAGCAGCTTGAAGCGAGGGGGCACCGGGGAGCTGTTTTTT CASSLKRGGTGELFF
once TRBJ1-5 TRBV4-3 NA TGCGCCAGCAGCCAAGTCAGGGGAGGACAGCCCCAGCATTTT CASSQVRGGQPQHF
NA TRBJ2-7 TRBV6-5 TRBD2 TGTGCCAGCAGCCCCTCGACTAGCGGATACGAGCAGTACTTC CASSPSTSGYEQYF
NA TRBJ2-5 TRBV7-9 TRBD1 TGTGCCAGCAGCTCCCCGGGACAGAATCACCAAGAGACCCAGTACTTC CASSSPGQNHQETQYF
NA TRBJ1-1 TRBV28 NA TGTGCCAGCAGTACTATTACGGCAGGGACTTTCTTT CASSTITAGTFF
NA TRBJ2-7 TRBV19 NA TGTGCCAGTAGTATAGACTCCGGGACATCTTACGAGCAGTACTTC CASSIDSGTSYEQYF
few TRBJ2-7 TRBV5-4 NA TGTGCCAGCAGCCCGGACAGTCAAGGCGAGCAGTACTTC CASSPDSQGEQYF
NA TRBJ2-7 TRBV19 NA TGTGCCAGTAGATCAGCGGGCCCAGGAGGGGACGAGCAGTACTTC CASRSAGPGGDEQYF
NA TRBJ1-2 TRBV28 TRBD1 TGTGCCAGCAGTTGGCAGGGGGATGGCTATGGCTACACCTTC CASSWQGDGYGYTF
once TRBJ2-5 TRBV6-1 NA TGTGCCAGCACACCTGGACTACCCCAAGAGACCCAGTACTTC CASTPGLPQETQYF
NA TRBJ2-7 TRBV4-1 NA TGCGCCAGCAGCCAAGAGTTCGGGGGGACAACCTACGAGCAGTACTTC CASSQEFGGTTYEQYF
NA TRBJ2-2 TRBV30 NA TGTGCCTGGGGGAACACCGGGGAGCTGTTTTTT CAWGNTGELFF
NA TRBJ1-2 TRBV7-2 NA TGTGCCAGCAGCTTTGGGATGGGAATGAATGGCTACACCTTC CASSFGMGMNGYTF
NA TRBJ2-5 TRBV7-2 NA TGTGCCAGCAGCCCGCGTAGGGCCGGGGAAAGGGAGACCCAGTACTTC CASSPRRAGERETQYF
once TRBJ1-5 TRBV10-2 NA TGCGCCAGCAGAAAACCCGACTTATGGACCCCCAGCAGCGCTAGCAATCAGCCCCAGCATTTT CASRKPDLWTPSSASNQPQHF
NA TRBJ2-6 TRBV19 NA TGTGCCAGTAGTATAACCCCCCTGGGGGATTGGTCTGGGGCCAACGTCCTGACTTTC CASSITPLGDWSGANVLTF
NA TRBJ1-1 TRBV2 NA TGTGCCAGCAGTGAATCGGGCAGGGGTACCACTGAAGCTTTCTTT CASSESGRGTTEAFF
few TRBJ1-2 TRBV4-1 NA TGCGCCAGCAGCCCAGCCAAAAGCTCGCTTGGTGGCTACACCTTC CASSPAKSSLGGYTF